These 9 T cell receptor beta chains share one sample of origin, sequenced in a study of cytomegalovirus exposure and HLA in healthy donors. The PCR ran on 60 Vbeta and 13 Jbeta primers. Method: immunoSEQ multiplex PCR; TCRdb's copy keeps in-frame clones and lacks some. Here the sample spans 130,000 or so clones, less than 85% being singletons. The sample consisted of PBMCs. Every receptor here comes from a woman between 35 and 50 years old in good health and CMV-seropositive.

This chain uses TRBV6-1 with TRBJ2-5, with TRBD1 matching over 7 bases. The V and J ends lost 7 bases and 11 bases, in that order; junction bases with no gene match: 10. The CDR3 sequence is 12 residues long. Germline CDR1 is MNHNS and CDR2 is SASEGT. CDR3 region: CASIQGVLKQYF. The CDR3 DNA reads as TGTGCCAGCATTCAGGGGGTACTGAAGCAGTACTTC.

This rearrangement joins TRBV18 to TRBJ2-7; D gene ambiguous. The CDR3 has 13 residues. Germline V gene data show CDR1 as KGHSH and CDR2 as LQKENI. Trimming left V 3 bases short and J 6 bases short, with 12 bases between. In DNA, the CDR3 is TGTGCCAGCTCACCTTGGGCCGCGAGCGAGCAGTACTTC. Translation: CASSPWAASEQYF.

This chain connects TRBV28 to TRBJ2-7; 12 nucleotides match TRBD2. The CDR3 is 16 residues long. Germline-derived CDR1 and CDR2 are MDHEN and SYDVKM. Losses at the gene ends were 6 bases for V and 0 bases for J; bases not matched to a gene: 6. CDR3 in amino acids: CASRTSGRPTSYEQYF. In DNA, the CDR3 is TGTGCCAGCAGGACTAGCGGGAGACCGACCTCCTACGAGCAGTACTTC. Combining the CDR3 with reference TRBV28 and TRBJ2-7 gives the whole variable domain DVKVTQSSRYLVKRTGEKVFLECVQDMDHENMFWYRQDPGLGLRLIYFSYDVKMKEKGDIPEGYSVSREKKERFSLILESASTNQTSMYLCASRTSGRPTSYEQYFGPGTRLTVT.

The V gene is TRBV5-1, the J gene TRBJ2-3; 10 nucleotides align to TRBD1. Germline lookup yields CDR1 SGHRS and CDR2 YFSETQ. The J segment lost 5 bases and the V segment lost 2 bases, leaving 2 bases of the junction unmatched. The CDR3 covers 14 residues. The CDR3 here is CASSLGDRGDTQYF. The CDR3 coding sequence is TGCGCCAGCAGCTTAGGGGACAGGGGAGATACGCAGTATTTT.

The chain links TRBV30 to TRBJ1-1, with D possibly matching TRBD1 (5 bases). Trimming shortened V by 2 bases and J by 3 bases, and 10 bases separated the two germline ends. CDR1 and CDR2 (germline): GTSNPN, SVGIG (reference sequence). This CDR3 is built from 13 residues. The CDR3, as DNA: TGTGCCTGGAGTATATCAGGGTACACTGAAGCTTTCTTT. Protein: CAWSISGYTEAFF.

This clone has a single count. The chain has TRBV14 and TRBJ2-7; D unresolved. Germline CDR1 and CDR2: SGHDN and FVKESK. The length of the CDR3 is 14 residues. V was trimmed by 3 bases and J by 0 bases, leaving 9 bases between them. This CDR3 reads CASSQAESSYEQYF. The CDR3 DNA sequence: TGTGCCAGCAGCCAGGCGGAGAGCTCCTACGAGCAGTACTTC.

CDR3: CAISGDSLLLYGYTF. The CDR3 DNA is TGTGCCATCAGTGGGGACAGCCTCCTACTCTATGGCTACACCTTC. The chain couples TRBV10-3 to TRBJ1-2; TRBD1 aligns across 7 bases. Looked up from germline, CDR1 is ENHRY and CDR2 is SYGVKD. With 4 bases clipped from V and 4 bases from J, the junction kept 9 bases outside the gene matches. This CDR3 contains 15 residues.

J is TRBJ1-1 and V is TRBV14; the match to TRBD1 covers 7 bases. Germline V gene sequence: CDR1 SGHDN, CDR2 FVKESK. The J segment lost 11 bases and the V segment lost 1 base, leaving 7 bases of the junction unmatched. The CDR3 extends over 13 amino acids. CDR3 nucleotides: TGTGCCAGCAGCCAAGTCCGGAAAGGGGGCGCTTTCTTT. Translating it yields CASSQVRKGGAFF.

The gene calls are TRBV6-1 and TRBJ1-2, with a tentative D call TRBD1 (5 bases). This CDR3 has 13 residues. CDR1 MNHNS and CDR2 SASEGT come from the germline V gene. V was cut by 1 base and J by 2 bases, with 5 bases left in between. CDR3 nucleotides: TGTGCCAGCAGTGAAGAGGGGAACTATGGCTACACCTTC. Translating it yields CASSEEGNYGYTF.